This is a list of T cell receptor beta chains from one sample in a study of blood T cell repertoires in COVID-19. Profiled with immunoSEQ multiplex PCR; TCRdb holds only in-frame clones, not every one. The repertoire has 150,000 to 250,000 clones, 87% of them found once; the top ten carry 2% to 2.5%. The source material was PBMCs or T cells enriched from blood (not recorded which). The receptors shown here come from a woman in her thirties who had recovered from COVID-19. The CDR3 runs from the conserved cysteine through the conserved F or W.

TRBV29-1,TRBJ1-4,CSVGQGVKEKLFF
TRBV9,TRBJ2-2,CASSVGREGRTGELFF
TRBV30,TRBJ2-7,CAWSVGRLAGFSYEQYF
TRBV6-1,TRBJ1-6,CASSETPGQGPLGNSPLHF
TRBV30,TRBJ1-4,CAWRRAAHEKLFF
TRBV19,TRBJ1-1,CASSSLQRGFGGAFF
TRBV5-1,TRBJ2-5,CASSVQTRRETQYF
TRBV7-3,TRBJ2-1,CASSRPGGVHEQFF
TRBV19,TRBJ2-6,CASRDRPTGANVLTF
TRBV5-1,TRBJ2-5,CASSLALETQYF
TRBV13,TRBJ2-3,CASSLGLAGGFGDTQYF
TRBV5-1,TRBJ1-2,CASSAQYSSPGYTF
TRBV27,TRBJ1-2,CASSSQTDRGGYTF
TRBV2,TRBJ1-4,CASSDRGKEKLFF